This T cell receptor beta chain was sequenced in a study of identifying expanded T cells in peripheral blood. Study findings and constraints: Approximately 2-week clone count variance significantly increased as total template count grew.

In regard to this clone: Its antigen is still unknown.

Only in-frame clones appear in the TCRdb table, and some are missing; sequencing was by immunoSEQ multiplex PCR. This table holds approximately 100,000 clones, around 88% found once. The TCR sequence derives from a person aged 18-70 years in good health. Sequencing was carried out using blood.

CDR3: CASSTRTSGADNEQFF. For the CDR3, the DNA is TGTGCCAGCAGCACCAGAACTAGCGGGGCTGACAATGAGCAGTTCTTC. The chain links TRBV11-1 to TRBJ2-1; TRBD2 matches 10 bases. The CDR3 sequence is 16 residues long. The germline V gene encodes CDR1 SGHAT and CDR2 FQDESV (reference sequence). V shed 5 bases and J 5 bases; nucleotides not matched to a gene: 9.